Below are 18 T cell receptor beta chains sequenced from a single sample in a study of T cell responses to AZD1222 COVID-19 vaccine. TCRdb's copy holds only in-frame clones and misses some; the assay was immunoSEQ multiplex PCR. This repertoire shows about 120,000 clones, 85% to 90% found once; its top ten account for about 22%. This specimen consisted of peripheral blood, obtained on day 0 of AZD1222 vaccination. These receptors came from an adult in good health.

V gene TRBV12-3 or TRBV12-4 combines with J gene TRBJ1-1; the D is unclear. V was cut by 6 bases and J by 4 bases, with 6 bases left in between. CDR3 size: 11 residues. In DNA form, the CDR3 reads TGTGCCAGCAGCCCGAGCACTGAAGCTTTCTTT. This sequence encodes CASSPSTEAFF.

In its sample, this clone was seen a few times. The V and J genes are TRBV3-1 (or the pseudogene TRBV3-2) and TRBJ1-2, with 8 nucleotides matching TRBD1. The V and J ends lost 7 bases and 7 bases, in that order; junction bases with no gene match: 17. Germline V gene sequence: CDR1 LGHDT, CDR2 YNNKEL (reference sequence). The length of the CDR3 is 16 residues. CDR3 nucleotide sequence: TGTGCCAGCACCCCGGGACAGGTTTCGCTTGATGCTGGCTACACCTTC. This encodes CASTPGQVSLDAGYTF.

The rearrangement joins TRBV29-1 to TRBJ2-5; 8 bases line up with TRBD2. V lost 7 bases and J lost 3; bases outside the gene matches: 7. The CDR3 has 13 amino acids. Germline loops: CDR1 SQVTM, CDR2 ANQGSEA. The CDR3 nucleotides are TGCAGCGCAGTCGGGGGGGCCGAAGAGACCCAGTACTTC. Amino acid sequence: CSAVGGAEETQYF.

The chain uses TRBV30 and TRBJ1-1; 7 nucleotides match TRBD1. Germline V gene data show CDR1 as GTSNPN and CDR2 as SVGIG (reference sequence). There are 14 residues in the CDR3. Germline trimming cut 5 bases from V and 1 base from J; bases unmatched to any gene: 7. The CDR3 region has the DNA TGTGCCTGGGAGGCCGGGACAGCGAACACTGAAGCTTTCTTT. Residues: CAWEAGTANTEAFF. The whole variable domain, filled in from reference TRBV30 and TRBJ1-1, reads SQTIHQWPATLVQPVGSPLSLECTVEGTSNPNLYWYRQAAGRGLQLLFYSVGIGQISSEVPQNLSASRPQDRQFILSSKKLLLSDSGFYLCAWEAGTANTEAFFGQGTRLTVV.

This chain joins TRBV7-2 and TRBJ2-7; D gene unclear. Germline lookup yields CDR1 SGHTA and CDR2 FQGNSA. The CDR3 sequence is 12 residues long. Between the trimmed V and J ends, which lost 3 bases and 0 bases, there was a span of 3 bases. The CDR3 loop is CASSFNSYEQYF. The CDR3 coding sequence is TGTGCCAGCAGCTTCAACTCCTACGAGCAGTACTTC.

This chain joins TRBV4-2 and TRBJ1-2; 7 bases fit TRBD1. V gave up 0 bases and J gave up 4 bases; unmatched junction bases: 14. The CDR3 totals 18 residues. Germline CDR1 reads LGHNA; CDR2 reads YNFKEQ. This CDR3 reads CASSQDWQGEVLTYGYTF. The CDR3 bases are TGTGCCAGCAGCCAAGATTGGCAGGGGGAAGTGCTAACCTATGGCTACACCTTC.

The CDR3 region is CASSPPLGPYGYTF. The CDR3 DNA sequence: TGCGCCAGCAGCCCCCCCCTCGGACCGTACGGCTACACCTTC. J is TRBJ1-2 and V is TRBV4-3; D not certain. The CDR3 sequence is 14 residues long. Per germline, CDR1 LGHNA and CDR2 YSLEER. V was shortened by 4 bases and J by 8 bases, with 17 bases between the two germline ends.

This sequence joins TRBV7-9 and TRBJ2-2; tentatively, D is TRBD2 (5 bases). CDR1 is SEHNR, CDR2 FQNEAQ, per germline (reference sequence). V lost 0 bases, J lost 0 bases, and 11 bases lay in between. The CDR3 has 17 amino acids. The CDR3 DNA sequence: TGTGCCAGCAGCTTAGCCGAAAGGACTTCGAACACCGGGGAGCTGTTTTTT. Translating gives CASSLAERTSNTGELFF.

The chain employs TRBV4-3 and TRBJ2-7; D is unresolved. The CDR3 spans 15 residues. Germline loops: CDR1 LGHNA, CDR2 YSLEER. The germline V and J ends were trimmed by 0 bases and 3 bases, with 12 bases remaining between them. Here the CDR3 DNA reads TGCGCCAGCAGCCAAGATGGGCCGTCAAACTACGAGCAGTACTTC. It encodes CASSQDGPSNYEQYF.

The rearrangement links TRBV5-1 to TRBJ2-7, with D possibly being TRBD2 (6 bases). The CDR3 spans 14 residues. The germline V gene encodes CDR1 SGHRS and CDR2 YFSETQ. Trimming pared 0 bases from V and 1 base from J, leaving 8 bases between. The CDR3 DNA follows: TGCGCCAGCAGCTTGGACGGGAGTTCCTACGAGCAGTACTTC. Translation: CASSLDGSSYEQYF. The entire variable domain, with the rest obtained from reference TRBV5-1 and TRBJ2-7, is as follows: KAGVTQTPRYLIKTRGQQVTLSCSPISGHRSVSWYQQTPGQGLQFLFEYFSETQRNKGNFPGRFSGRQFSNSRSEMNVSTLELGDSALYLCASSLDGSSYEQYFGPGTRLTVT.

The chain is built from TRBV5-1 and TRBJ2-7; the D gene is possibly TRBD2 (5 bases). CDR3 length: 14 residues. Germline loops: CDR1 SGHRS, CDR2 YFSETQ. The V end lost 5 bases, the J end lost 5 bases, and 17 bases lay between the germline ends. The CDR3 bases are TGCGCCAGCAGGTACGGACTCCCTTATGACGAGCAGTACTTC. Protein sequence: CASRYGLPYDEQYF.

The chain joins TRBV18 to TRBJ2-7; 7 positions match TRBD1. Germline trimming cut 0 bases from V and 4 bases from J; bases unmatched to any gene: 12. CDR1 and CDR2 (germline): KGHSH, LQKENI. This CDR3 contains 17 residues. The CDR3 nucleotides are TGTGCCAGCTCACCACCTCGATCGGGGACAGCACCTTACGAGCAGTACTTC. Its protein is CASSPPRSGTAPYEQYF. Variable domain in full (rest from reference TRBV18 and TRBJ2-7): NAGVMQNPRHLVRRRGQEARLRCSPMKGHSHVYWYRQLPEEGLKFMVYLQKENIIDESGMPKERFSAEFPKEGPSILRIQQVVRGDSAAYFCASSPPRSGTAPYEQYFGPGTRLTVT.

This clone was recorded only once. V is TRBV7-3 and J is TRBJ1-2; 7 nucleotides match TRBD1. The junction had 8 bases not matched to a gene; V was cut back by 3 bases and J by 4 bases. In germline, CDR1 is SGHTA, CDR2 FQGTGA. The CDR3 contains 15 residues. CDR3: CASSFRDSFGYGYTF. The CDR3, as DNA: TGTGCCAGCAGCTTCCGGGACAGTTTTGGCTATGGCTACACCTTC.

CDR3 DNA: TGTGCCAGCGCGACAGGTCCGGTTCCCCTCCACTTT. This sequence encodes CASATGPVPLHF. The rearrangement uses TRBV28 and TRBJ1-6; a weak D match, TRBD1 (6 bases). The CDR3 loop spans 12 amino acids. The V and J ends lost 8 bases and 13 bases respectively, with 15 bases between them. Germline-derived CDR1 and CDR2 are MDHEN and SYDVKM.

There are a few counts of this clone. The chain uses TRBV7-9 and TRBJ2-7, with D possibly TRBD1 on 6 matching bases. The CDR3 runs to 16 residues. Germline lookup yields CDR1 SEHNR and CDR2 FQNEAQ (reference sequence). Trimming took off 0 bases at V and 13 bases at J, with 25 bases between the two ends. The CDR3 DNA reads TGTGCCAGCAGCTTAGCGACGACAGGAGCCCTTTCATTGAGCTACTTC. Protein sequence: CASSLATTGALSLSYF.

The chain couples TRBV7-2 to TRBJ2-7; D assignment may be TRBD1 or TRBD2 (6 bases each). CDR3 length: 15 amino acids. V was pared by 2 bases and J by 2 bases, with 13 bases between. From germline, CDR1 is SGHTA and CDR2 FQGNSA. DNA of the CDR3: TGTGCCAGCAGCTTAATGGGGGGCCGGACCTACGAGCAGTACTTC. As protein: CASSLMGGRTYEQYF.

V is TRBV6-5 and J is TRBJ1-5, with 7 bases matching TRBD1. This CDR3 is built from 14 residues. Trimming removed 4 bases from V and 7 bases from J; junction bases left unmatched: 7. CDR1 and CDR2 from the germline V gene are MNHEY and SVGAGI. CDR3 DNA sequence: TGTGCCAGCAGTTTCCGACAGGGCTTGCAGCCCCAGCATTTT. It is translated as CASSFRQGLQPQHF.

The chain is built from TRBV5-1 and TRBJ1-1, with a weak D call TRBD1 (5 bases). The V gene lost 4 bases and the J gene lost 5 bases, with 12 bases spanning the gap. From germline, CDR1 is SGHRS and CDR2 YFSETQ. This CDR3 comprises 13 residues. The CDR3 loop is CASSLWGDTEAFF. As DNA, the CDR3 is TGCGCCAGCAGCCTATGGGGGGATACTGAAGCTTTCTTT.